The clone carrying this T cell receptor (beta chain) was counted between two and nine times. V shed 3 bases and J 5 bases; nucleotides not matched to a gene: 1. The CDR3 spans 15 residues. Germline loops: CDR1 SGHRS, CDR2 YFSETQ. These data come from a study of naive and memory T cell subsets. The beta constant-region primer was an equimolar mix of two oligonucleotides covering TRBC1 and TRBC2. Each CDR3 protein is one row after TCRdb ran MiXCR on the UMI-ligation and nested PCR reads. This sample has about 150,000 distinct CDR3 sequences; approximately 15% occur once, and the top ten carry about 0.15%.

The TCR originated in a human donor in good health. The sequenced sample was naive CD4+ T cells from blood. The gene calls are TRBV5-1 and TRBJ2-5, with 16 positions matching TRBD2. CDR3 in DNA: TGCGCCAGCAGCTGGGGACTAGCGGGAGGGGAGACCCAGTACTTC. Protein: CASSWGLAGGETQYF.